The TCR beta chain under discussion was sequenced for a study of identifying expanded T cells in peripheral blood. The CDR3 has 11 amino acids. With 6 bases removed from V and 6 bases from J, the gap between germline ends came to 8 bases. Germline V gives CDR1 SNHLY, CDR2 FYNNEI. Concerning this clone: Its antigen is currently unknown.

During the collection period, no donor immune events like infections were recorded. The table came from immunoSEQ multiplex PCR; TCRdb's copy has only in-frame clones and leaves some out. The sample includes 90,000 to 100,000 clones, roughly 90% of them seen just once. Study outcomes and limitations: Roughly two-week clone count variance significantly increased as total template count grew.

The specimen sequenced was blood. This TCR came from a person aged 18 to 69 in good health. This chain connects TRBV2 to TRBJ1-1; D gene uncertain. For the CDR3, the DNA is TGTGCCAGCAGCCCCGGGTCTGAAGCTTTCTTT. Translating gives CASSPGSEAFF.